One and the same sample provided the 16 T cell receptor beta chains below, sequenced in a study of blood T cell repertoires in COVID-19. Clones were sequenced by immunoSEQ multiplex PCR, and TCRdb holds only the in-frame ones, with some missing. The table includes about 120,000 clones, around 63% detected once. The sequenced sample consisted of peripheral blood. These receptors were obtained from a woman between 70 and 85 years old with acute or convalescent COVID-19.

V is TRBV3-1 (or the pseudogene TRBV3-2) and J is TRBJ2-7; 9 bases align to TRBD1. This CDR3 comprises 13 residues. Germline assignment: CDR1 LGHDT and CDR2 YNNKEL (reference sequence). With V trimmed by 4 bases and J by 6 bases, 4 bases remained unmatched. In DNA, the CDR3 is TGTGCCAGCAGCCGGGGACAGGGAAGCGAGCAGTACTTC. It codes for CASSRGQGSEQYF.

CDR3 region: CASSPRSQGAGYTF. CDR3 coding DNA: TGTGCCAGCAGCCCCCGTAGTCAGGGGGCGGGCTACACCTTC. The chain uses TRBV3-1 (or the pseudogene TRBV3-2) and TRBJ1-2; TRBD1 matches at 8 bases. The V gene end was trimmed by 4 bases and the J gene end by 8 bases; junction bases not matched to a gene: 9. The CDR3 runs to 14 residues. Germline lookup yields CDR1 LGHDT and CDR2 YNNKEL (reference sequence).

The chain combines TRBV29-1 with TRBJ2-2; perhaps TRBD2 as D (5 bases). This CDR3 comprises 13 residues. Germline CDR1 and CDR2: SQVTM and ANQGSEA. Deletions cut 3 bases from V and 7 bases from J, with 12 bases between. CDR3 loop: CSVDVGVGGELFF. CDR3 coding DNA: TGCAGCGTTGACGTGGGAGTGGGCGGGGAGCTGTTTTTT.

The CDR3 DNA sequence: TGTGCCAGCAGTGACACGCAGGCTGGGGGAGGAGAGACCCAGTACTTC. Amino acid sequence: CASSDTQAGGGETQYF. The V call is TRBV6-1, the J call TRBJ2-5, with a weak D call TRBD2 (6 bases). The germline V and J ends were trimmed by 3 bases and 4 bases, with 18 bases remaining between them. CDR3 length: 16 residues. Germline-derived CDR1 and CDR2 are MNHNS and SASEGT.

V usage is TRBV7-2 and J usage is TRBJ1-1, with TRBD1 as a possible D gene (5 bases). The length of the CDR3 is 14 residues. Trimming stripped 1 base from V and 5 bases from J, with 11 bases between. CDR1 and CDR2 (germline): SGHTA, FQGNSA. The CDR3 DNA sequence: TGTGCCAGCAGCTTAGAGCAGGGTTGGACTGAAGCTTTCTTT. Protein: CASSLEQGWTEAFF. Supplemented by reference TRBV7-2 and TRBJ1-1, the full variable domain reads GAGVSQSPSNKVTEKGKDVELRCDPISGHTALYWYRQSLGQGLEFLIYFQGNSAPDKSGLPSDRFSAERTGGSVSTLTIQRTQQEDSAVYLCASSLEQGWTEAFFGQGTRLTVV.

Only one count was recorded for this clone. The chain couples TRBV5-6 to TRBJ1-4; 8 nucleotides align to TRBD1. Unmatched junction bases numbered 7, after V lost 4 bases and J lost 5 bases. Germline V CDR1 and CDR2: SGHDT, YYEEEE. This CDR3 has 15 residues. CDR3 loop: CASSRGQGVNEKLFF. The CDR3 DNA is TGTGCCAGCAGCAGAGGACAGGGTGTCAATGAAAAACTGTTTTTT.

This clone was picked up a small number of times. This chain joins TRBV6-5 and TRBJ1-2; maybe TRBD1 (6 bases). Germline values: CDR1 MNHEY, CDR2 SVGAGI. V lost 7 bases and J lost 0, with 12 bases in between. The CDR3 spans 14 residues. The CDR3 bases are TGTGCCAGCAAGACAGGCCTTACTAACTATGGCTACACCTTC. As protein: CASKTGLTNYGYTF.

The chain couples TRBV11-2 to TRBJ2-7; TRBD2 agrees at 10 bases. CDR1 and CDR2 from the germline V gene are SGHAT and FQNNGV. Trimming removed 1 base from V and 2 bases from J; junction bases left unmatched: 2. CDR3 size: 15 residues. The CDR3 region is CASSLALAGAYEQYF. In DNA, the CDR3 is TGTGCCAGCAGCTTAGCGCTAGCGGGAGCCTACGAGCAGTACTTC.

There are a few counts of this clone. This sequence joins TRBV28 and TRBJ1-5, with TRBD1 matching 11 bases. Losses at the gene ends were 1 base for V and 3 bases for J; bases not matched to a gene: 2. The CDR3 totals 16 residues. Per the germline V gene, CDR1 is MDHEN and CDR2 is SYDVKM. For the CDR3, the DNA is TGTGCCAGCAGTTTATTGGACAGGGGGCACAATCAGCCCCAGCATTTT. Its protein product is CASSLLDRGHNQPQHF.

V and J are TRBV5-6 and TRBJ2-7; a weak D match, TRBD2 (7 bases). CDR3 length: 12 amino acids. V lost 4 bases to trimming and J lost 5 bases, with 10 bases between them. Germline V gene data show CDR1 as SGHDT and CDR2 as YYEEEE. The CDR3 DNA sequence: TGTGCCAGCAGCGGGGGGGGCCACGAGCAGTACTTC. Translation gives CASSGGGHEQYF.

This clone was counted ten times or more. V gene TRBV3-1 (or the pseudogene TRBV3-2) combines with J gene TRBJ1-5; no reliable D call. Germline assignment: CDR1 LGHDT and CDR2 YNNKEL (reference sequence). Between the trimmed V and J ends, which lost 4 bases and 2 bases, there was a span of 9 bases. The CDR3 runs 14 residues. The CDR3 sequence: CASSPRGRNQPQHF. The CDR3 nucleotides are TGTGCCAGCAGCCCAAGAGGGCGCAATCAGCCCCAGCATTTT.

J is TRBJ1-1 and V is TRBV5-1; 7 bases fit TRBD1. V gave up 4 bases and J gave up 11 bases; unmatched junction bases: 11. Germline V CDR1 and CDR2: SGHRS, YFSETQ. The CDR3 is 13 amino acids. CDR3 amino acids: CASSPGTAGGAFF. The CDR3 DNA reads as TGCGCCAGCAGCCCTGGGACAGCGGGAGGGGCTTTCTTT. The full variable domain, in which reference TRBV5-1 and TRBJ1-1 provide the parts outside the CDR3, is KAGVTQTPRYLIKTRGQQVTLSCSPISGHRSVSWYQQTPGQGLQFLFEYFSETQRNKGNFPGRFSGRQFSNSRSEMNVSTLELGDSALYLCASSPGTAGGAFFGQGTRLTVV.

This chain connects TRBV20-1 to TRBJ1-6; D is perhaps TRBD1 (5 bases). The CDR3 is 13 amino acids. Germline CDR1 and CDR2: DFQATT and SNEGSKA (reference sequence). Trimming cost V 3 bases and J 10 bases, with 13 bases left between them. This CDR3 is CSASRGGYSPLHF. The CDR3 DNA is TGCAGTGCTAGTAGGGGTGGCTACTCACCCCTCCACTTT.

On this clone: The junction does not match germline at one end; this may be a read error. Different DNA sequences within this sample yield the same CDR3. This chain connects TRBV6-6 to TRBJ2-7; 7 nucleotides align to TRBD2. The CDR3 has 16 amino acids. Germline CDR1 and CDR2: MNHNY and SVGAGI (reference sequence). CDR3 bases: TGTGCCAGTAGTTACTCGCGGGGGTTAGGGTCCTACGAGCAGTACTTC. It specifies CASSYSRGLGSYEQYF.

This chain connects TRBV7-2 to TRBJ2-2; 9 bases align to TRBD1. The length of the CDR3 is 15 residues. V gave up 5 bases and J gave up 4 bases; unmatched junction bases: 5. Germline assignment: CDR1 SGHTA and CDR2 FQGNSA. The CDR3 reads CASSATGGGTGELFF. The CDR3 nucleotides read TGTGCCAGCAGCGCGACAGGGGGAGGCACCGGGGAGCTGTTTTTT. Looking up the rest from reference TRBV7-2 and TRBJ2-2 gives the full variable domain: GAGVSQSPSNKVTEKGKDVELRCDPISGHTALYWYRQSLGQGLEFLIYFQGNSAPDKSGLPSDRFSAERTGGSVSTLTIQRTQQEDSAVYLCASSATGGGTGELFFGEGSRLTVL.

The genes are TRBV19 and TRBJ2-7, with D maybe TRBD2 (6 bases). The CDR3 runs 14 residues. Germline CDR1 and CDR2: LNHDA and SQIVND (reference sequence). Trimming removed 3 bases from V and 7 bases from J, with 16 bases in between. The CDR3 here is CASSISLRGLEQYF. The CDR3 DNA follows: TGTGCCAGTAGTATTAGTCTCCGGGGGTTAGAGCAGTACTTC. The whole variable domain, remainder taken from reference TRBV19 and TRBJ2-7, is DGGITQSPKYLFRKEGQNVTLSCEQNLNHDAMYWYRQDPGQGLRLIYYSQIVNDFQKGDIAEGYSVSREKKESFPLTVTSAQKNPTAFYLCASSISLRGLEQYFGPGTRLTVT.